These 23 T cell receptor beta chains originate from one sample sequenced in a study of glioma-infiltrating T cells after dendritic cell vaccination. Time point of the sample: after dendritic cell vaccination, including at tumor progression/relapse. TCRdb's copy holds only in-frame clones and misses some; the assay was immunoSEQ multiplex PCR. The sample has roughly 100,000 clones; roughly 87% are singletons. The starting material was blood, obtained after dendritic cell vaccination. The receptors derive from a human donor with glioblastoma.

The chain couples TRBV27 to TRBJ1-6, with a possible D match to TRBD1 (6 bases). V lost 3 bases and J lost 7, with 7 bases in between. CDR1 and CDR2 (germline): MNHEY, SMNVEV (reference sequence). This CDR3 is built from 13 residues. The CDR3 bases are TGTGCCAGCAGTTTTCAGGGGAATTCACCCCTCCACTTT. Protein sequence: CASSFQGNSPLHF.

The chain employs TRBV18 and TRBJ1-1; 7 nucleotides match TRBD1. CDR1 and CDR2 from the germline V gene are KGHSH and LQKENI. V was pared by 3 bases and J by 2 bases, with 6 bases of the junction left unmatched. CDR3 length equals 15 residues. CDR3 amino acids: CASSPRRDSNTEAFF. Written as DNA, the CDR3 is TGTGCCAGCTCACCTCGCCGGGACAGCAACACTGAAGCTTTCTTT.

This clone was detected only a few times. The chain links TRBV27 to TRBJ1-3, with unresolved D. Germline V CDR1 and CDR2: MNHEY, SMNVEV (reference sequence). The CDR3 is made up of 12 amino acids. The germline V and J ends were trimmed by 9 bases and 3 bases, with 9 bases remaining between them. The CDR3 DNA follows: TGTGCCAGTACAGCCCTTGGAAACACCATATATTTT. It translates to CASTALGNTIYF.

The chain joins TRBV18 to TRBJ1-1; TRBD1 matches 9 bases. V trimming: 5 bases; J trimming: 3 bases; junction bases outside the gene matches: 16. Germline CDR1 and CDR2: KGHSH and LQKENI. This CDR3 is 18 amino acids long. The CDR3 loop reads CASSRGQGFSAVDTEAFF. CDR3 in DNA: TGTGCCAGCTCAAGGGGACAGGGTTTTAGTGCGGTTGACACTGAAGCTTTCTTT.

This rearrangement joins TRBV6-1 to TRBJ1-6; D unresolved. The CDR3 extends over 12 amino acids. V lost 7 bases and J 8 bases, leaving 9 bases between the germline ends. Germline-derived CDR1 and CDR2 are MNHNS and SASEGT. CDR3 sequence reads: CASTTADSPLHF. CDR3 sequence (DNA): TGTGCCAGCACCACAGCGGATTCACCCCTCCACTTT.

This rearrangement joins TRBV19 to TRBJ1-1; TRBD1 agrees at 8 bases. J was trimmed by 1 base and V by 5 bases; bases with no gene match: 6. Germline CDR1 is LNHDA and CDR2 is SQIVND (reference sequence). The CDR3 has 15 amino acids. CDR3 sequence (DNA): TGTGCCAGTAGTCCGCCCAGGGGGCCGAACACTGAAGCTTTCTTT. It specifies CASSPPRGPNTEAFF.

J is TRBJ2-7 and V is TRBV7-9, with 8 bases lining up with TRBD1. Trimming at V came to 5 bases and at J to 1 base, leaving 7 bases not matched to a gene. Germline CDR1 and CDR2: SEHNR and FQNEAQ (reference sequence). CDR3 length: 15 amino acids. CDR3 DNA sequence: TGTGCCAGCAGCGCCCGGACAGGGCCATCCTACGAGCAGTACTTC. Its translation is CASSARTGPSYEQYF.

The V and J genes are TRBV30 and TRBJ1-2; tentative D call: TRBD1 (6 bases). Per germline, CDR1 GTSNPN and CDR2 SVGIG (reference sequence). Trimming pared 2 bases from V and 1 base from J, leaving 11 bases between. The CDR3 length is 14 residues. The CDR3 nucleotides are TGTGCCTGGAGTCCGACAGGAAGTAACTATGGCTACACCTTC. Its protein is CAWSPTGSNYGYTF.

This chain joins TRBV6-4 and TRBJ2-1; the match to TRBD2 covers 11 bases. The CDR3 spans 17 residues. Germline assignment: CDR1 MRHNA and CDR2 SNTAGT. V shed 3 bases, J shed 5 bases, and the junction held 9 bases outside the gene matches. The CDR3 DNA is TGTGCCAGCAGTGAAGTTCATTCTAGCGGGGGGAACAATGAGCAGTTCTTC. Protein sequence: CASSEVHSSGGNNEQFF.

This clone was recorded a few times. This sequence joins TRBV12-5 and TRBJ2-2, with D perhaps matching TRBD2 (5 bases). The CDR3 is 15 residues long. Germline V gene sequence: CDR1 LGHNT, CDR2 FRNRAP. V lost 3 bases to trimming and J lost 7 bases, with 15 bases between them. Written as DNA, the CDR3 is TGTGCTAGTGGTTTTGAGGGTACTCATGGCGGGGAGCTGTTTTTT. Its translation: CASGFEGTHGGELFF.

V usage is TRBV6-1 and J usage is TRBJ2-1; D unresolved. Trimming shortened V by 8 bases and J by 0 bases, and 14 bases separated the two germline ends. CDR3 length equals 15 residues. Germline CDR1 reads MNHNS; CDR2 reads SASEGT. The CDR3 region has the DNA TGTGCCAGCGGTAGTATAGGCGGCTCCTACAATGAGCAGTTCTTC. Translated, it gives CASGSIGGSYNEQFF.

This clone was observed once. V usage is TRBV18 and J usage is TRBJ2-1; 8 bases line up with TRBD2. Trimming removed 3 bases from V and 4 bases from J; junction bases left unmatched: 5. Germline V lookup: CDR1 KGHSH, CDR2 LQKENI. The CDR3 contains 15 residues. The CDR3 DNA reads TGTGCCAGCTCACCCACGGGGGGGGATTACAATGAGCAGTTCTTC. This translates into CASSPTGGDYNEQFF.

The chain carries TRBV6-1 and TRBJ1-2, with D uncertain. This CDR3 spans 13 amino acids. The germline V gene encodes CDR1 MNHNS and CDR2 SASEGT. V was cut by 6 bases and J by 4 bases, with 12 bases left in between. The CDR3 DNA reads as TGTGCCAGCAGAACTCCCACGGGCTATGGCTACACCTTC. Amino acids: CASRTPTGYGYTF.

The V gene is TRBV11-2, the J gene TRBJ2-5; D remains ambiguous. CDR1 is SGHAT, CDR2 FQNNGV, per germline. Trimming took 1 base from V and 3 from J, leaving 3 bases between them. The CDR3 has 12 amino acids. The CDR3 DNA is TGTGCCAGCAGCTTAGTAGAAGAGACCCAGTACTTC. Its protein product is CASSLVEETQYF.

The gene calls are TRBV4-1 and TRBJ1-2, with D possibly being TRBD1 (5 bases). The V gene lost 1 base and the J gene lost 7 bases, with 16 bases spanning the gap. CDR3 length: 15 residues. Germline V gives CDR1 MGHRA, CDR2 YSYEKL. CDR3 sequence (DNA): TGCGCCAGCAGCCAAGGGGGAGGGGAAGGTGGTGGCTACACCTTC. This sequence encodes CASSQGGGEGGGYTF.

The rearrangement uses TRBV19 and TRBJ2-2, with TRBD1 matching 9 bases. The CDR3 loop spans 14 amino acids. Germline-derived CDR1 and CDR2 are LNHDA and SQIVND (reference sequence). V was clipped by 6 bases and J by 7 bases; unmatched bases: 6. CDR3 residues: CASRRGQGIGELFF. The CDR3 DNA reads TGTGCCAGTAGGCGAGGACAGGGGATCGGGGAGCTGTTTTTT.

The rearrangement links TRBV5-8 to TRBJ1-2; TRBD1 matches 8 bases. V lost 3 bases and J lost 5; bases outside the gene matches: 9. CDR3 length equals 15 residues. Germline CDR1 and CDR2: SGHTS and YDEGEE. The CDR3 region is CASSSVQGVQYGYTF. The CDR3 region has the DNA TGTGCCAGCAGCTCCGTACAGGGGGTTCAGTATGGCTACACCTTC.

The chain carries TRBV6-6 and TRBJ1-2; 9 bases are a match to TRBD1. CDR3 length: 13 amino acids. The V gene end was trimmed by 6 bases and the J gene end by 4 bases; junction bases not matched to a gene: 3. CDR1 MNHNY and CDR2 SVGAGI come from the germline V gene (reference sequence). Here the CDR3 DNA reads TGTGCCAGCAGGGAGACAGGGGGCTATGGCTACACCTTC. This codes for CASRETGGYGYTF.

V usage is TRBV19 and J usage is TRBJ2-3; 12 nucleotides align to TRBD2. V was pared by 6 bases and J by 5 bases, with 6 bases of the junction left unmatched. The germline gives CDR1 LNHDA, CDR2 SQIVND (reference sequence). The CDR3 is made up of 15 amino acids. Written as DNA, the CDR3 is TGTGCCAGTAGAAGGCTAGCGGGGGGGGAAGATACGCAGTATTTT. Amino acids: CASRRLAGGEDTQYF.

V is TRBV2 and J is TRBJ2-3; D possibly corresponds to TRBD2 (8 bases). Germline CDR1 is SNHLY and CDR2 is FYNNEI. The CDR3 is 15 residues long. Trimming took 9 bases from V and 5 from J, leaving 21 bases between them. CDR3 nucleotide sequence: TGTGCCAGTTTATGGACTAGCAGGGGGAAAGATACGCAGTATTTT. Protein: CASLWTSRGKDTQYF.

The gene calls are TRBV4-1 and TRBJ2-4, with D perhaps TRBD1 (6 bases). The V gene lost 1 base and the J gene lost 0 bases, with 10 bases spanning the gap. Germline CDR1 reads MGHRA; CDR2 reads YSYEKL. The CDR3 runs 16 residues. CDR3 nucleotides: TGCGCCAGCAGCCAAGTAAAGACAGGAGCCAAAAACATTCAGTACTTC. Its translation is CASSQVKTGAKNIQYF.

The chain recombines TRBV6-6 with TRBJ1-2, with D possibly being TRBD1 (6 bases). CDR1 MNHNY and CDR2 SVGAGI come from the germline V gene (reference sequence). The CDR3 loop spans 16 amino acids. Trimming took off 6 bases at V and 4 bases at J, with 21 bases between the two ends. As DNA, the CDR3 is TGTGCCAGCAGCCCGAACTCACAGGGTACCACCTATGGCTACACCTTC. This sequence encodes CASSPNSQGTTYGYTF.

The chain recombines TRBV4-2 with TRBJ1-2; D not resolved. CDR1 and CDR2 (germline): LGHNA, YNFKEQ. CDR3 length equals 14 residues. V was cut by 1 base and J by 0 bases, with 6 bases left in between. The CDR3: CASSQGGANYGYTF. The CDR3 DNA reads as TGTGCCAGCAGCCAAGGGGGAGCTAACTATGGCTACACCTTC.